The entry below describes one TCR beta chain. This clonotype has a count of ten or more. Its specific antigen is unknown. No quality values exist for individual bases; no much larger clone is one base distant. This record belongs to a study of T cells after yellow fever vaccination (dated by TCRdb to about 2019). General notes on the study: The SMART-Seq v4 Ultra Low Input RNA kit was used to prepare libraries from fractions with low cell numbers. To track T-cell clones before and after primary and booster YFV17D yellow fever vaccination, bulk TCR alpha and beta repertoires were sequenced longitudinally. Two healthy male donors, one aged 18 to 29 and one aged 30 to 40 years, were included in the cohort. Blood was collected at multiple timepoints before and after primary and secondary immunization, and bulk PBMC replicates and cell subsets were isolated. Points the paper makes about the study in general: Computational filtering was needed because FACS-sorted repertoires could contain abundant contaminating clonotypes from the bulk population. The secondary T-cell response was weaker than the primary response but faster, peaking on day 5 instead of day 15. Only a couple of donors were included in the study, so the extent to which the findings can be generalized is limited. Most clones expanded after primary vaccination were re-detected after the booster (about 95% of CD4 and 88% of CD8), suggesting broad memory maintenance. A small fraction of clonotypes appeared in both the CD4 and CD8 compartments, likely as a result of convergent recombination.

The sample's treatment or condition label is to be understood as: live attenuated yellow fever vaccine strain. PBMCs were isolated from peripheral blood using a standard Ficoll-Paque protocol. Dynabeads CD4 and CD8 positive selection kits were used to isolate the CD4 and CD8 T-cell fractions. RNA was extracted with TriZol from bulk PBMCs, CD4 and CD8 fractions, and dextramer-positive and dextramer-negative fractions. TCR cDNA was made using 5'RACE template switching, a step that added a universal primer site and unique molecular identifiers. cDNA synthesis was primed from both the TCR alpha and TCR beta constant segments. Libraries were amplified in two PCR steps, with sample barcodes and sequencing adapters added in the second step. Sequencing of libraries was performed on Illumina HiSeq 2500 (2x100 bp) or NovaSeq (2x150 bp). The original methods were these. MIGEC was used to demultiplex reads and collapse the reads into UMI consensus sequences, and MiXCR was used for V(D)J alignment. Clonotypes responding to the vaccine were identified with edgeR on replicate PBMC samples, with the criteria of FDR below 0.01 and a log2 fold change above 5 up to day 15. Bulk clonotypes were assigned CD4 or CD8 identity according to which sequenced CD4 or CD8 repertoire held them at higher abundance. Clones were called with MiXCR by TCRdb after fastp trimmed the public reads at Q25, and only in-frame beta chains were retained. For every CDR3 protein sequence, its rows merge into one entry that carries the most common genes and DNA. The V and J calls shown here were made by TCRdb, not taken from the authors' results. Here the sample has a few hundred thousand distinct CDR3 sequences; under 15% occur a single time. Jointly, the top ten make up around 0.49% of the sample.

CDR1 and CDR2 are drawn from the germline V gene (reference sequence): LNHNV, YYDKDF. The CDR3 starts with the cysteine, ends with the phenylalanine, and has 16 residues. Only CDR3 DNA is held: 48 bases, read in frame from base 1. The germline ends are 13 bases apart after V is trimmed by 1 base and J by 2 bases. Sequences were derived from CD4+ T cells sorted from PBMCs, sampled 45 days after the yellow fever booster vaccination. Recombination connected TRBV15 to TRBJ2-3; the D gene could be TRBD1 or TRBD2, each one agreeing over 5 bases. The clonotype comes from a man aged 30 to 45 who received the YFV17D yellow fever vaccine. Read as DNA, the sequence is TGTGCCACCAGCAGAGCGAGGGGCCCCTTCACAGATACGCAGTATTTT. Its coded protein is CATSRARGPFTDTQYF.